This TCR beta chain was recovered during a study of blood T cell repertoires in COVID-19. Study-wide background: T cells, B-cell-depleted T cells, or PBMCs supplied cDNA or gDNA.

V was trimmed by 5 bases and J by 5 bases, leaving 13 bases between them. The CDR3 runs to 13 residues. CDR1 and CDR2 from the germline V gene are LNHDA and SQIVND (reference sequence). Profiled with immunoSEQ multiplex PCR; TCRdb holds only in-frame clones, not every one. The sample carries approximately 40,000 clones, 88% recorded once. The sequence was obtained from a human donor in a cohort sampled during active COVID-19. The chain links TRBV19 to TRBJ2-7, with TRBD1 as a possible D gene (6 bases). Sequenced: peripheral blood. The CDR3 region has the DNA TGTGCCAGTAGTGTCGGGACACTCAACGAGCAGTACTTC. Its translation is CASSVGTLNEQYF.